This is a list of T cell receptor beta chains from one sample in a study of cytomegalovirus exposure and HLA in healthy donors. Profiling relied on immunoSEQ multiplex PCR, and the TCRdb table lists in-frame clones only, not all of them. Of about 94,000 clones listed, around 66% were seen once; the top ten hold around 4.2%. Sequencing was carried out using PBMCs. The receptors were sampled from a man younger than 40 in good health and CMV-seronegative. Both conserved end residues are part of each CDR3. D genes are given only for firm matches. The size of a clone is reported for some rows only, either as once, few or many, or as a class for expanded clones.

v_call	cdr3_length	clone_size	j_call	d_call	cdr3_aa	cdr3_nt
TRBV5-4	15	once	TRBJ2-2	-	CASSPRTEDTGELFF	TGTGCCAGCAGCCCACGGACAGAAGACACCGGGGAGCTGTTTTTT
TRBV5-1	17	-	TRBJ2-2	TRBD1	CASSWTGRDSNTGELFF	TGCGCCAGCAGCTGGACAGGACGAGATTCGAACACCGGGGAGCTGTTTTTT
TRBV5-1	15	-	TRBJ2-2	-	CASSLGGPLTGELFF	TGCGCCAGCAGCTTGGGGGGGCCACTCACCGGGGAGCTGTTTTTT
TRBV5-1	13	-	TRBJ2-7	TRBD2	CASSSGLAYEQYF	TGCGCCAGCAGCTCCGGACTAGCCTACGAGCAGTACTTC
TRBV19	15	-	TRBJ1-1	-	CASSIFGGANTEAFF	TGTGCCAGTAGTATATTTGGTGGGGCGAACACTGAAGCTTTCTTT
TRBV27	15	few	TRBJ1-1	TRBD1	CASSLRGTGSTEAFF	TGTGCCAGCAGTTTACGTGGGACAGGGAGTACTGAAGCTTTCTTT
TRBV11-2	14	-	TRBJ2-7	TRBD1	CASSLRTGVYEQYF	TGTGCCAGCAGCCTTCGGACAGGGGTATACGAGCAGTACTTC
TRBV11-3	16	-	TRBJ2-1	TRBD2	CASSLGSRVGGDEQFF	TGTGCCAGCAGCTTAGGGTCCCGTGTCGGGGGGGATGAGCAGTTCTTC
TRBV7-9	13	-	TRBJ2-1	TRBD2	CASVRGSGSDPFF	TGTGCCAGTGTGAGAGGTAGCGGGAGTGATCCGTTCTTC
TRBV30	15	-	TRBJ2-1	TRBD2	CAWSEGTSTYNEQFF	TGTGCCTGGAGTGAGGGGACTAGCACCTACAATGAGCAGTTCTTC
TRBV5-1	15	-	TRBJ2-2	-	CASSPDTSITGELFF	TGCGCCAGCAGTCCGGACACTTCGATCACCGGGGAGCTGTTTTTT
TRBV6-5	13	few	TRBJ2-7	TRBD1	CASSQGQAYEQYF	TGTGCCAGCAGTCAGGGACAGGCGTACGAGCAGTACTTC
TRBV13	16	-	TRBJ1-1	-	CASSLEYRALNTEAFF	TGTGCCAGCAGCTTAGAGTATCGAGCTTTGAACACTGAAGCTTTCTTT
TRBV28	15	-	TRBJ1-2	-	CASRSIGTSNYGYTF	TGTGCCAGCAGATCTATCGGGACATCAAACTATGGCTACACCTTC
TRBV7-9	15	few	TRBJ1-2	TRBD1	CASSLWTGGPYGYTF	TGTGCCAGCAGCCTTTGGACAGGGGGGCCCTATGGCTACACCTTC
TRBV15	15	few	TRBJ1-5	-	CATSRDAYGNQPQHF	TGTGCCACCAGCAGAGACGCGTATGGCAATCAGCCCCAGCATTTT
TRBV7-8	15	-	TRBJ1-2	-	CASSLVAGLGYGYTF	TGTGCCAGCAGCTTAGTAGCAGGGCTGGGCTATGGCTACACCTTC
TRBV30	12	-	TRBJ2-1	TRBD2	CAWSTGLAEQFF	TGTGCCTGGAGTACAGGACTAGCCGAACAGTTCTTC
TRBV27	16	-	TRBJ2-7	-	CASSLSSGLITYEQYF	TGTGCCAGCAGTTTATCATCAGGTTTAATTACCTACGAGCAGTACTTC
TRBV28	14	-	TRBJ1-2	-	CASRSQTGYYGYTF	TGTGCCAGCAGGTCCCAAACAGGCTACTATGGCTACACCTTC
TRBV7-7	18	-	TRBJ2-6	TRBD1	CASSLGTGVTAGANVLTF	TGTGCTAGCAGCTTGGGGACAGGGGTGACGGCTGGGGCCAACGTCCTGACTTTC
TRBV28	13	-	TRBJ1-5	-	CASLDTFPQPQHF	TGTGCCAGCCTGGACACTTTCCCCCAGCCCCAGCATTTT
TRBV7-2	15	-	TRBJ2-3	-	CASSLEVGWRDTQYF	TGTGCCAGCAGCTTAGAGGTGGGTTGGAGAGATACGCAGTATTTT
TRBV18	14	-	TRBJ2-4	TRBD1	CASSNQQGADIQYF	TGTGCCAGCTCAAACCAACAGGGGGCGGACATTCAGTACTTC
TRBV7-6	17	once	TRBJ2-3	-	CASSSRRGLGDTDTQYF	TGTGCCAGCAGCTCACGCCGCGGTCTAGGCGACACAGATACGCAGTATTTT
TRBV27	13	-	TRBJ2-7	TRBD1	CASSVDRAYEQYF	TGTGCCAGCAGTGTCGACAGGGCTTACGAGCAGTACTTC